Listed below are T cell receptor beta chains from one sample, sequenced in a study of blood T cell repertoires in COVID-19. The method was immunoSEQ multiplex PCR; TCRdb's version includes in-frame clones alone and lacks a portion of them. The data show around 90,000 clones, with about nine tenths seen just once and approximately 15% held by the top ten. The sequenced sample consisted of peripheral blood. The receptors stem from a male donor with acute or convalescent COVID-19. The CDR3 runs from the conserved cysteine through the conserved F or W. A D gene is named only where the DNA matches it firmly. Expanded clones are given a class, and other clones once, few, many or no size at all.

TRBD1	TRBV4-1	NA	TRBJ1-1	TGCGCCAGCAGCCAAGATCGGGGACAGCTGAACACTGAAGCTTTCTTT	CASSQDRGQLNTEAFF
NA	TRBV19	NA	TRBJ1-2	TGTGCCAGTAGTCCAAACGGGGATGGCTACACCTTC	CASSPNGDGYTF
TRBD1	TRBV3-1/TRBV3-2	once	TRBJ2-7	TGTGCCAGCAGCCCTTCGACAGGGACGGGCGAGCAGTACTTC	CASSPSTGTGEQYF
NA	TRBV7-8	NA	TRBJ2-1	TGTGCCAGCAGCTTATCGCCCCGGTATAATGAGCAGTTCTTC	CASSLSPRYNEQFF
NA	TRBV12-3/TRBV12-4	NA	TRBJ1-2	TGTGCCAGCAGTGGGGAGTGGAACTATGGCTACACCTTC	CASSGEWNYGYTF
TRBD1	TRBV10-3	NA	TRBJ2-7	TGTGCCATCAGTGAACCTGGGACAGCCTACGAGCAGTACTTC	CAISEPGTAYEQYF
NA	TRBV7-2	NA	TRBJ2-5	TGTGCCAGCAGCCCGAACAGGGCTCAAGAGACCCAGTACTTC	CASSPNRAQETQYF
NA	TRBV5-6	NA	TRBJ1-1	TGTGCCAGCAGCTTGACAGACATGAACACTGAAGCTTTCTTT	CASSLTDMNTEAFF
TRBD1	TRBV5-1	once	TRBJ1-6	TGCGCCAGCAGAGTTAGGACAGGGGATAATTCACCCCTCCACTTT	CASRVRTGDNSPLHF
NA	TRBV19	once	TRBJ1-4	TGTGCCAGTAGTCCGCGGACAGTCATGAATAATGAAAAACTGTTTTTT	CASSPRTVMNNEKLFF
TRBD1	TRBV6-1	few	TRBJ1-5	TGTGCCAGCAGTGAAGCCGGGACAGGGAATAATCAGCCCCAGCATTTT	CASSEAGTGNNQPQHF
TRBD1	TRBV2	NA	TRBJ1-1	TGTGCCAGCAGTGAAAGAGGACAGGGGAATGAAGCTTTCTTT	CASSERGQGNEAFF
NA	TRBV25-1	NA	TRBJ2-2	TGTGCCAGCAGTGGTACAGGGATCACCGGGGAGCTGTTTTTT	CASSGTGITGELFF
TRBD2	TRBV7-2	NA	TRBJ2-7	TGTGCCAGCAGCTCCAGCGGGGGGAGCTCCTACGAGCAGTACTTC	CASSSSGGSSYEQYF
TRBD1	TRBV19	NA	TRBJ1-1	TGTGCCAGTAGCCCCAGGGGGGTCACTGAAGCTTTCTTT	CASSPRGVTEAFF
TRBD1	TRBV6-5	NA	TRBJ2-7	TGTGCCAGCCGCGACGTAGGGACAGGGTCTAACGAGCAGTACTTC	CASRDVGTGSNEQYF
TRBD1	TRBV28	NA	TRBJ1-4	TGTGCCAGCAGTTTCCCCCGACAGGGCCGAAATGAAAAACTGTTTTTT	CASSFPRQGRNEKLFF
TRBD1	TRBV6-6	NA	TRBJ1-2	TGTGCCAGCAGTCGACAGGGGGCGGGCTACACCTTC	CASSRQGAGYTF
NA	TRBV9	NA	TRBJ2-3	TGTGCCAGCAGCGTCACTAGCACAGATACGCAGTATTTT	CASSVTSTDTQYF
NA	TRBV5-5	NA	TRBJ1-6	TGTGCCAGCAGCAAAGGCCAAGCGGGGATGGTTTCACCCCTCCACTTT	CASSKGQAGMVSPLHF
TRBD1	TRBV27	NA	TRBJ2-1	TGTGCCAGCACACACAGGGACAGGAATGAGCAGTTCTTC	CASTHRDRNEQFF
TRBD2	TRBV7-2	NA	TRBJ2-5	TGTGCCAGCAGCTTAACGCCCCGACTAGCGGGGGGAGAGACCCAGTACTTC	CASSLTPRLAGGETQYF
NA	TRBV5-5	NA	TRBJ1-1	TGTGCCAGCCTAGCTCGGCGGGGGATCACTGAAGCTTTCTTT	CASLARRGITEAFF
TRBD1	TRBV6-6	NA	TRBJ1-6	TGTGCCAGCAGTCGGGGGCCGGGACAGACGAGCTCCTATAATTCACCCCTCCACTTT	CASSRGPGQTSSYNSPLHF
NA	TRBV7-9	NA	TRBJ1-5	TGTGCCAGCAGCTCCCGGGGGGGTGGCAATCAGCCCCAGCATTTT	CASSSRGGGNQPQHF
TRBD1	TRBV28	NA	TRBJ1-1	TGTGCCAGCAGTTCGACAGGGTTGAACACTGAAGCTTTCTTT	CASSSTGLNTEAFF
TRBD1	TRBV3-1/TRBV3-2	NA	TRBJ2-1	TGTGCCAGCAGACAGCAGGGGGTCCAGAACAATGAGCAGTTCTTC	CASRQQGVQNNEQFF
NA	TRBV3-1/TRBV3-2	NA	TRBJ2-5	TGTGCCAGCAGCCAAGTCTCACCCGGGGAGACCCAGTACTTC	CASSQVSPGETQYF
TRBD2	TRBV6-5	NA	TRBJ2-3	TGTGCCAGCATCGGACTAGCGGGGACAGATACGCAGTATTTT	CASIGLAGTDTQYF
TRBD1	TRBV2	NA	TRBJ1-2	TGTGCCGGCGGGACAGGGTTCGGCTACACCTTC	CAGGTGFGYTF
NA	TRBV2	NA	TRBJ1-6	TGTGCCAGCAGTGAACAAGGGGGAGCGCGGAATTCACCCCTCCACTTT	CASSEQGGARNSPLHF
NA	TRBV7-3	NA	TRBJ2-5	TGTGCCAGCAGCTTAAATGGGGCTGAAGAGACCCAGTACTTC	CASSLNGAEETQYF
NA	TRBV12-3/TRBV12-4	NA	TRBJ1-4	TGTGCCAGCAGTTCCGCGGCTGAAAAACTGTTTTTT	CASSSAAEKLFF
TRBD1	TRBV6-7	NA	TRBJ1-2	TGTGCCAGCAGTTACTCGAAGGACAGGAACGGCTACACCTTC	CASSYSKDRNGYTF
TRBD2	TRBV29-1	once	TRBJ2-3	TGCAGCGTTGTCCCTAGCGGGGGGGCGTCTGGAGATACGCAGTATTTT	CSVVPSGGASGDTQYF
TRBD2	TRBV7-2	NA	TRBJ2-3	TGTGCCAGCAGCCCACTAGCGGGGGGGCCTACAGATACGCAGTATTTT	CASSPLAGGPTDTQYF
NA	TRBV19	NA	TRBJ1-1	TGTGCCAGCAAAACCGGGACACGGAATAACTATGAAGCTTTCTTT	CASKTGTRNNYEAFF
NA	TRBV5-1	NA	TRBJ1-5	TGCGCCAGCAGCTTGGGGCCTTTGGGGGGTAGCAATCAGCCCCAGCATTTT	CASSLGPLGGSNQPQHF
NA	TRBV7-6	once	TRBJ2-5	TGTGCCAGCGGTGACAGCACCCAAGAGACCCAGTACTTC	CASGDSTQETQYF
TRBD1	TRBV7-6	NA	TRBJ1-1	TGTGCCAGCAGCTTAACAGGGGGTTTTGACACTGAAGCTTTCTTT	CASSLTGGFDTEAFF
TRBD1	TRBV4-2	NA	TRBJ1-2	TGTGCCAGCAGCCAGGTTGAAGGGGGCAGTAACTATGGCTACACCTTC	CASSQVEGGSNYGYTF
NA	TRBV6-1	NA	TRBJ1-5	TGTGCCAGCAGTGAAAGCTGGGCAGCCCATCAGCCCCAGCATTTT	CASSESWAAHQPQHF
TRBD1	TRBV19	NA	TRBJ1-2	TGTGCCAGTAGTACCCAGGGGGGCGCTGGATATGGCTACACCTTC	CASSTQGGAGYGYTF
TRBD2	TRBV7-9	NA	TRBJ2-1	TGTGCCAGCAGCCCCCCGGGACTAGCGGACTACAATGAGCAGTTCTTC	CASSPPGLADYNEQFF
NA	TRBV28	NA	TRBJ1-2	TGTGCCAGCAGTTTGAGCGGCCGAAGAGGCTACACCTTC	CASSLSGRRGYTF
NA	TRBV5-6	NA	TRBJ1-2	TGTGCCAGCAGCCCCTGGGAGGTTAGGGGCTACACCTTC	CASSPWEVRGYTF
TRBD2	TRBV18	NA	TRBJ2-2	TGTGCCAGCTCACCACCTTGGGAGGGCGTACACACCGGGGAGCTGTTTTTT	CASSPPWEGVHTGELFF
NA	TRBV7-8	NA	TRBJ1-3	TGTGCCAGCAGCCGCTCGACCACAGTCTCTGGAAACACCATATATTTT	CASSRSTTVSGNTIYF
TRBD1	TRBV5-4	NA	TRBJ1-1	TGTGCCAGCAGCCTCCAGGGGGACACTGAAGCTTTCTTT	CASSLQGDTEAFF
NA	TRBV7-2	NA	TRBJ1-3	TGTGCCAGCAGCTTAGGGGCAGGCCCGGGAGGAAACACCATATATTTT	CASSLGAGPGGNTIYF
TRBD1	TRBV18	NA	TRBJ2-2	TGTGCCAGCTCACGGGGACAGGGAACCGGGGAGCTGTTTTTT	CASSRGQGTGELFF
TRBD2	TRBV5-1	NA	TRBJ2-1	TGCGCCAGCAGCCTGACTAGCGGTATAAACAATGAGCAGTTCTTC	CASSLTSGINNEQFF
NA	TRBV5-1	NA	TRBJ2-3	TGCGCCAGCAGCTTGCCACAGGCTAGCACAGATACGCAGTATTTT	CASSLPQASTDTQYF